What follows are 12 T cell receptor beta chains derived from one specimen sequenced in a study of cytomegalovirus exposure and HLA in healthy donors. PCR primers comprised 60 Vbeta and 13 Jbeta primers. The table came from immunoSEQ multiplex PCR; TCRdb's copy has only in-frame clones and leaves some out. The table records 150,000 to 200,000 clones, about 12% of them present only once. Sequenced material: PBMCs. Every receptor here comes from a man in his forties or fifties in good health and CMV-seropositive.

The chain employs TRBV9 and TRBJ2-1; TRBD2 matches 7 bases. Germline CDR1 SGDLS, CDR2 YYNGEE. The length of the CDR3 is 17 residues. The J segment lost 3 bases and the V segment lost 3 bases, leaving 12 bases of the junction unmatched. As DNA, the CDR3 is TGTGCCAGCAGCGGAAGAATCAGCGGGGTAAACTACAATGAGCAGTTCTTC. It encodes CASSGRISGVNYNEQFF.

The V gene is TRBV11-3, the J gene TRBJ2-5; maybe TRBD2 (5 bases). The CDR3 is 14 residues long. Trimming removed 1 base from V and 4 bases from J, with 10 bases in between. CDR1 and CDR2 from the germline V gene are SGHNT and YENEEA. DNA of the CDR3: TGTGCCAGCAGCTTAGGCGAGCGGCGAGAGACCCAGTACTTC. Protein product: CASSLGERRETQYF.

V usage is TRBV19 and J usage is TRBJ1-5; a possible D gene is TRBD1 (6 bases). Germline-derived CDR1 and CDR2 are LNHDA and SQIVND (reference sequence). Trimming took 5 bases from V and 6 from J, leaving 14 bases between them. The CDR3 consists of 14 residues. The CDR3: CASSGTGIGQPQHF. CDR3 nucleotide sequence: TGTGCCAGTAGTGGAACAGGGATCGGTCAGCCCCAGCATTTT.

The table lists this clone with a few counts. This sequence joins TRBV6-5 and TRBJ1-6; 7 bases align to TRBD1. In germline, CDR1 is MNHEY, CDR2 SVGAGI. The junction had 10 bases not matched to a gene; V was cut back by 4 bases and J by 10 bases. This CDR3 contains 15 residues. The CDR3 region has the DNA TGTGCCAGCAGTTTGACCGGCAGGGGGTGGTCACCCCTCCACTTT. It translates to CASSLTGRGWSPLHF.

The CDR3 bases are TGCGCCAGCAGCAGGAGCGGGGGGGCGGAGACCCAGTACTTC. The encoded protein is CASSRSGGAETQYF. The chain is built from TRBV5-1 and TRBJ2-5; 10 positions agree with TRBD2. The germline V gene encodes CDR1 SGHRS and CDR2 YFSETQ. V gave up 4 bases and J gave up 5 bases; unmatched junction bases: 5. The CDR3 is 14 amino acids.

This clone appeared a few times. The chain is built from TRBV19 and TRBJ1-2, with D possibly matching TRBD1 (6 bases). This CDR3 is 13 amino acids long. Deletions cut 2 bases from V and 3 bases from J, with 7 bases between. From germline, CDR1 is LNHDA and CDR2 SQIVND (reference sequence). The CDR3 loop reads CASSIKGDYGYTF. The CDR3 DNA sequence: TGTGCCAGTAGTATAAAGGGGGACTATGGCTACACCTTC.

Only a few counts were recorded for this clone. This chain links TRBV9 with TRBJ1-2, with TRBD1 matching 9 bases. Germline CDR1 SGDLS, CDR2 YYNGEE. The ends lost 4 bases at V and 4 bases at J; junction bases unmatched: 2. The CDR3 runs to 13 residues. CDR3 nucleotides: TGTGCCAGCAGCTTACAGGGGGCCTATGGCTACACCTTC. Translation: CASSLQGAYGYTF.

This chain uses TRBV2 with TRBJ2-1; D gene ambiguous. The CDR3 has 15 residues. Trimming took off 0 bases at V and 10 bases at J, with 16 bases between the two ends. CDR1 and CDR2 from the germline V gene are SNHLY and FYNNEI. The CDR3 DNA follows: TGTGCCAGCAGTGAAGCGCTTCTGACCAGCAGGGAGCAGTTCTTC. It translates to CASSEALLTSREQFF.

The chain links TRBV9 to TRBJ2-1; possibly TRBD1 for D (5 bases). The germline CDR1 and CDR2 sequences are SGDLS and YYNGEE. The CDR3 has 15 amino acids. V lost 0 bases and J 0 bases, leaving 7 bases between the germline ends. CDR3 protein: CASSVVGASYNEQFF. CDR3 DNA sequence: TGTGCCAGCAGCGTAGTAGGGGCCTCCTACAATGAGCAGTTCTTC.

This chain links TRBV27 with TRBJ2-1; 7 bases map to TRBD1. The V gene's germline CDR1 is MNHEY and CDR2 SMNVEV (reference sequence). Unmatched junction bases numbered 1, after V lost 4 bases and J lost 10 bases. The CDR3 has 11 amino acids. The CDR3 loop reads CASSSDREQFF. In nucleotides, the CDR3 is TGTGCCAGCAGTTCGGACAGGGAGCAGTTCTTC.

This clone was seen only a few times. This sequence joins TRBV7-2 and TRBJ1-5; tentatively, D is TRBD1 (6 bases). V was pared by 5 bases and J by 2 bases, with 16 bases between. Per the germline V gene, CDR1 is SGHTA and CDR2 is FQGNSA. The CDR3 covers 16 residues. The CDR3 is CASSPRGAFGNQPQHF. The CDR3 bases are TGTGCCAGCAGCCCTCGGGGGGCCTTTGGCAATCAGCCCCAGCATTTT.

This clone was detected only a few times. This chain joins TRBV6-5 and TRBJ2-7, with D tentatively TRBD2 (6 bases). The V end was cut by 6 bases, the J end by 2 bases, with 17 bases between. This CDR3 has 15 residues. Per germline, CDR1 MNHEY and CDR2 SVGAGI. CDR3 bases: TGTGCCAGCAGCCGCAGGAGGGTTGGGGCCTACGAGCAGTACGTC. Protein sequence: CASSRRRVGAYEQYV.